This T cell receptor (beta chain) is drawn from a study of response to subunit inactivated influenza vaccine. The germline CDR1 and CDR2 sequences are SGHNT and YENEEA. The CDR3 contains 13 residues. V lost 4 bases and J lost 1, with 7 bases in between. In TCRdb, the RT-PCR reads were re-called with MiXCR into one record per CDR3 protein. The table lists some 540,000 distinct CDR3 sequences, roughly 23% of them singletons. The data also belong to a second study, concerning T cells expressing NK-cell markers. That work contributes: Scientists made TCR beta cDNA using 5'RACE template switching with UMIs. Of eight sequenced donors, seven were HCMV-seropositive and one HCMV-seronegative. For several donors, the dominant NKG2C+ clonotypes made up 1.0-7.0% of their CD8+ T cells. A handful of donors showed these clonotypes also leading the CD3+CD56-NKG2C+ fraction. Clarity on HCMV specificity was lacking for the expanded NKG2C+ T cell clones.

The chain couples TRBV11-3 to TRBJ1-1; TRBD1 is a possible D gene (6 bases). The source is a man in his fifties who received an inactivated influenza vaccine. Sequences were derived from CD4+ T cells sorted from PBMCs, sampled roughly 13 days after vaccination. The CDR3 nucleotides are TGTGCCAGCAGCTACAGGGAGAACACTGAAGCTTTCTTT. This translates into CASSYRENTEAFF.